Listed below are T cell receptor beta chains from one sample, sequenced in a study of blood T cells in healthy people across ages. TCRdb reprocessed the 5' RACE reads via MiXCR and lists one record per CDR3 protein. The sample has 450,000 to 600,000 distinct CDR3 sequences, about a quarter seen once. These records were also assigned to another study, of T cells of mothers and their children.

Material for sequencing was blood. The receptors stem from a boy aged 2 to 9 in good health. The CDR3 runs from the conserved cysteine through the conserved F or W. The D gene is left open where the match is weak. Where a row states a size, it is once, few, many or the class of an expanded clone; other rows omit it.

d_call,j_call,clone_size,v_call,cdr3_nt,cdr3_aa
-,TRBJ2-2,-,TRBV14,TGTGCCAGCAGCCAAGTGCGCGGTACCGGGGAGCTGTTTTTT,CASSQVRGTGELFF
TRBD1,TRBJ1-2,-,TRBV6-5,TGTGCCAGCAGTTACTCTCCTATGCGGGACAGGGGCTCCTATGGCTACACCTTC,CASSYSPMRDRGSYGYTF
-,TRBJ2-7,-,TRBV6-2/TRBV6-3,TGTGCCAGCAGTTACGATCTATCCTACGAGCAGTACTTC,CASSYDLSYEQYF
TRBD1,TRBJ1-1,-,TRBV10-3,TGTGCCATCAGCGCATTTCAGGGGGGGAACACTGAAGCTTTCTTT,CAISAFQGGNTEAFF
-,TRBJ2-7,-,TRBV29-1,TGCAGCGTCGAAGATACCGCATCCTACGAGCAGTACTTC,CSVEDTASYEQYF
TRBD2,TRBJ2-7,-,TRBV20-1,TGCAGTGCCCAACTAGCGGGACCCTCCTACGAGCAGTACTTC,CSAQLAGPSYEQYF
TRBD1,TRBJ2-5,few,TRBV7-7,TGTGCTAGCAGCCATACAGGGGCCCGGGTCGAGACCCAGTACTTC,CASSHTGARVETQYF
-,TRBJ1-1,-,TRBV6-2/TRBV6-3,TGTGCCAGCAGTTTAGAGGGCCTCGCGGGGGCTGAAGCTTTCTTT,CASSLEGLAGAEAFF
-,TRBJ1-4,-,TRBV5-1,TGCGCCAGCCGGGGGCTGAGGACTAATGAAAAACTGTTTTTT,CASRGLRTNEKLFF
TRBD1,TRBJ2-7,few,TRBV4-3,TGCGCCAGCAGCCAAGAGCTGGGACAGACCTACGAGCAGTACTTC,CASSQELGQTYEQYF
TRBD2,TRBJ2-5,-,TRBV3-1,TGTGCCAGCAGCCAACTAGCGGGGAGCGAAGAGACCCAGTACTTC,CASSQLAGSEETQYF
-,TRBJ1-4,-,TRBV20-1,TGCAGTGCCCAGCGGGGGTGGAACGCCAATGAAAAACTGTTTTTT,CSAQRGWNANEKLFF
TRBD2,TRBJ2-5,few,TRBV28,TGTGCCTGCCTCCTAGCGGGGGGGCTAGAGACCCAGTACTTC,CACLLAGGLETQYF
-,TRBJ2-7,-,TRBV29-1,TGCAGCGTTGAGGGGGCCGGGTACGAGCAGTACTTC,CSVEGAGYEQYF
-,TRBJ2-5,-,TRBV9,TGTGCCAGCAGCGTAGGGGCAGTCCAAGAGACCCAGTACTTC,CASSVGAVQETQYF
-,TRBJ2-7,-,TRBV4-1,TGCGCCAGCAGCCCACCCCTCATGGGTGGGGGCGCCTACGAGCAGTACTTC,CASSPPLMGGGAYEQYF
TRBD2,TRBJ2-3,-,TRBV12-3/TRBV12-4,TGTGCCAGCGGCAGGATAGCGGGCTTCACAGATACGCAGTATTTT,CASGRIAGFTDTQYF
-,TRBJ2-7,-,TRBV3-1,TGTGCCAGCAGCCCTGCCCCAGTCTACGAGCAGTACTTC,CASSPAPVYEQYF
-,TRBJ2-2,-,TRBV4-3,TGCGCCAGCAGCCACCCTAAGGGGGAGGGGGCGGACACCGGGGAGCTGTTTTTT,CASSHPKGEGADTGELFF
TRBD2,TRBJ2-3,few,TRBV13,TGTGCCAGCAGCTCCGGGACTAGCGGGGGCCCCACAGATACGCAGTATTTT,CASSSGTSGGPTDTQYF
TRBD2,TRBJ2-3,few,TRBV20-1,TGCAGTGCTAGAGATAGCGGGAGTAGGGGCACAGATACGCAGTATTTT,CSARDSGSRGTDTQYF
-,TRBJ2-3,few,TRBV4-1,TGCGCCAGCCTGGGCATGGGGGAAGACACAGATACGCAGTATTTT,CASLGMGEDTDTQYF
-,TRBJ2-6,-,TRBV10-2,TGCGTCAGCAGTGACGGGCCCTCTATTGGGGCCAACGTCCTGACTTTC,CVSSDGPSIGANVLTF
TRBD1,TRBJ1-5,few,TRBV20-1,TGCAGTGCCATAACCTCTACAGGGGTGGATCAGCCCCAGCATTTT,CSAITSTGVDQPQHF
-,TRBJ2-1,-,TRBV5-5,TGTGCCAGCAGCATCTCTGTAGGCGGGGAAGGCAATGAGCAGTTCTTC,CASSISVGGEGNEQFF
TRBD1,TRBJ2-1,-,TRBV7-2,TGTGCCAGCAGCTTAAGAGGACAGGGCGCAAATGAGCAGTTCTTC,CASSLRGQGANEQFF
TRBD2,TRBJ2-5,few,TRBV20-1,TGCAGTGCTAGAGAGGAGCGGGAGTACGGGCAGTACTTC,CSAREEREYGQYF
TRBD2,TRBJ2-4,many,TRBV27,TGTGCCAGCAGTCCTAGAATGAGCGGGGTAGCCAAAAACATTCAGTACTTC,CASSPRMSGVAKNIQYF
TRBD1,TRBJ1-5,few,TRBV23-1,TGCGCCAGCAGTTTTTGGGACAGGGACCAGCCCCAGCATTTT,CASSFWDRDQPQHF
TRBD2,TRBJ2-7,few,TRBV29-1,TGCAGCGTTGAATTGCGGGAGAGCTCCTACGAGCAGTACTTC,CSVELRESSYEQYF
-,TRBJ1-4,few,TRBV5-5,TGTGCCAGCAGCCCCCCTCCGGCGGGAGCTAATGAAAAACTGTTTTTT,CASSPPPAGANEKLFF
-,TRBJ2-3,-,TRBV12-3/TRBV12-4,TGTGCCAGCATCCCTGATGGCAGACTGAGAGCAGATACGCAGTATTTT,CASIPDGRLRADTQYF
-,TRBJ2-5,-,TRBV7-9,TGTGCCAGCAGGAAGCCCTCCACCGGGGAGACCCAGTACTTC,CASRKPSTGETQYF
TRBD1,TRBJ2-7,few,TRBV20-1,TGCAGTGCTAGACAACAGGGGACCCACGAGCAGTACTTC,CSARQQGTHEQYF
-,TRBJ2-3,few,TRBV2,TGTGCCAGCACTCAAGTAGGGGATACGCAGTATTTT,CASTQVGDTQYF
TRBD2,TRBJ2-2,few,TRBV5-1,TGCGCCAGCAGCAGCGGGGGAGACACCGGGGAGCTGTTTTTT,CASSSGGDTGELFF
-,TRBJ1-2,-,TRBV28,TGTGCCAGCTCGAACTCTAACTATGGCTACACCTTC,CASSNSNYGYTF
-,TRBJ1-4,-,TRBV12-3/TRBV12-4,TGTGCCAGCAGTTTTGGAGGGGCCCGTAATGAAAAACTGTTTTTT,CASSFGGARNEKLFF
TRBD2,TRBJ2-1,-,TRBV29-1,TGCAGCGTTGGAAGCGGGAGAGGCTATGAGCAGTTCTTC,CSVGSGRGYEQFF
-,TRBJ2-7,few,TRBV12-3/TRBV12-4,-,CASSFGEGTVYEQYF
-,TRBJ2-7,-,TRBV7-9,TGTGCCAGCAGCTCCGGGGAAGGGGCGGGGACCTACGAGCAGTACTTC,CASSSGEGAGTYEQYF
TRBD1,TRBJ2-2,few,TRBV5-1,TGCGCCAGCAGCCTTCGGACAGGGCGGGACACCGGGGAGCTGTTTTTT,CASSLRTGRDTGELFF
-,TRBJ2-3,few,TRBV10-3,TGTGCCATAGCGGTTAGCACAGATACGCAGTATTTT,CAIAVSTDTQYF
-,TRBJ2-7,-,TRBV5-1,TGCGCCAGCAGCTTCGGAGTCGGTGTCGGACTCGTCTACGAGCAGTACTTC,CASSFGVGVGLVYEQYF
TRBD2,TRBJ2-2,many,TRBV5-8,TGTGCCAGCAGCTGGATAGCGGGACACACCGGGGAGCTGTTTTTT,CASSWIAGHTGELFF